This T cell receptor beta chain was retrieved from a study of blood T cell repertoires in COVID-19. The wider study: Some COVID-19 samples were acute and others convalescent; all came from the United States, Italy and Spain. PBMCs, B-cell-depleted T cells, or T cells provided the cDNA or gDNA that made up the material.

Per the authors' pipeline: The authors estimated nucleated cell counts from reference gene primer amplification. Generated by immunoSEQ multiplex PCR, the TCRdb table keeps only in-frame clones and is missing some. The V and J calls and clone size were taken over from that table, and D and trimming were inferred from the DNA. The repertoire holds tens of thousands of clones, with approximately 80% as singletons. The CDR3 is 17 amino acids. With 4 bases clipped from V and 1 base from J, the junction kept 12 bases outside the gene matches. Germline V gene sequence: CDR1 SNHLY, CDR2 FYNNEI. The chain employs TRBV2 and TRBJ2-7; 8 nucleotides agree with TRBD2. The source material was peripheral blood. The sequence was collected from a man in his 70s with acute or convalescent COVID-19. The CDR3 DNA is TGTGCCAGCAGTGTCCGCGCTCTAGCGGGTTATTCCTACGAGCAGTACTTC. Its translation: CASSVRALAGYSYEQYF.